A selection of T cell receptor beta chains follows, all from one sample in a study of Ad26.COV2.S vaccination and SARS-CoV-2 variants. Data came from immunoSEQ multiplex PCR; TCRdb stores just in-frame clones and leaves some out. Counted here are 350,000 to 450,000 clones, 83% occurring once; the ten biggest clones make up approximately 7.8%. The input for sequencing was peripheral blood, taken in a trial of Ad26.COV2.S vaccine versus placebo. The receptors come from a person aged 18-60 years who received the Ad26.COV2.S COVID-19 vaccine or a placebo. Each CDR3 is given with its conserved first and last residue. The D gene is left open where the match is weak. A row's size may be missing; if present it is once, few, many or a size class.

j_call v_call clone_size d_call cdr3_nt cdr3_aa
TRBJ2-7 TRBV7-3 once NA TGTGCCAGCAGCTTAACGGGGGGGCCTCTCTACGAGCAGTACTTC CASSLTGGPLYEQYF
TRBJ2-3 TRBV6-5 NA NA TGTGCCAGCACAGGGTCAGGGGGCACAGATACGCAGTATTTT CASTGSGGTDTQYF
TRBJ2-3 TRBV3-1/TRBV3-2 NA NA TGTGCCAGCAGCCGCAGGGTGGGCACAGATACGCAGTATTTT CASSRRVGTDTQYF
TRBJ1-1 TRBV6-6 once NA TGTGCCAGCAGTTACTGGTCCAGGGACACTGAAGCTTTCTTT CASSYWSRDTEAFF
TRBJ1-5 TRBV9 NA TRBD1 TGTGCCAGCAGCGTAGGGACAGGGGGCGAACAGCCCCAGCATTTT CASSVGTGGEQPQHF
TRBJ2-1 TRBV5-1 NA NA TGCGCCAGCAGCGCCCCGTCTAGCGGAGGGGGGAATGAGCAGTTCTTC CASSAPSSGGGNEQFF
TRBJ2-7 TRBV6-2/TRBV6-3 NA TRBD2 TGTGCCAGCAGTTACTCGAGACTAGCGGGTTCCTACGAGCAGTACTTC CASSYSRLAGSYEQYF
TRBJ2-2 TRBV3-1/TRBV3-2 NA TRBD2 TGTGCCAGCAGCCAAGATCCTAGCGGGGCCACCGGGGAGCTGTTTTTT CASSQDPSGATGELFF
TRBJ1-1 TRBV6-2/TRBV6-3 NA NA TGTGCCAGCAGTATTATAGGGGAAGCTTTCTTT CASSIIGEAFF
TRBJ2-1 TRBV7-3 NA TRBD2 TGTGCCAGCTCCGTAGCGGGAGGGTACAATGAGCAGTTCTTC CASSVAGGYNEQFF
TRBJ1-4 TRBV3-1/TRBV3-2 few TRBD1 TGTGCCAGCAGCCGTGCGACAGGGGATGATGAAAAACTGTTTTTT CASSRATGDDEKLFF
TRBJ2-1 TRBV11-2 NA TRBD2 TGTGCCAGCAGCTTAGTACTAGCGGGGGGGCTCAATGAGCAGTTCTTC CASSLVLAGGLNEQFF
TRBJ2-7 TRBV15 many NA TGTGCCACCAGCAGAGATCCAGGGACCGAGCAGTACTTC CATSRDPGTEQYF
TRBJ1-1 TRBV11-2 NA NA TGTGCCAGCAGCCACTTCCGGGGGAGGATGAACACTGAAGCTTTCTTT CASSHFRGRMNTEAFF
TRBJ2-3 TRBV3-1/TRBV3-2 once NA TGTGCCAGCAGCCAAGAACCTGCCATCACAGATACGCAGTATTTT CASSQEPAITDTQYF
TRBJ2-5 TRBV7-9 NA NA TGTGCCAGCAGCTTACTGACCAAAGAGACCCAGTACTTC CASSLLTKETQYF
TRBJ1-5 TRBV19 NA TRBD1 TGTGCCAGTAGTGGGGGACAGGGAAGGAGCAATCAGCCCCAGCATTTT CASSGGQGRSNQPQHF
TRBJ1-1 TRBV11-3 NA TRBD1 TGTGCCAGCAGCTGGGACAGGATGAACACTGAAGCTTTCTTT CASSWDRMNTEAFF
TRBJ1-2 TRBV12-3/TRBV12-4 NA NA TGTGCCAGCAGGGAGGGGGGAGGCTATGGCTACACCTTC CASREGGGYGYTF
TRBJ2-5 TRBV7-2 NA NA TGTGCCAGCAGCTTAACGGGCAGCCGTGAGACCCAGTACTTC CASSLTGSRETQYF
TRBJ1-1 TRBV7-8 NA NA TGTGCCAGCAGCTTATACGGGGATAAGACTGAAGCTTTCTTT CASSLYGDKTEAFF
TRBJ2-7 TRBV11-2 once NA TGTGCCAGCAGATACGACAGCGGGTCTTCCTACGAGCAGTACTTC CASRYDSGSSYEQYF
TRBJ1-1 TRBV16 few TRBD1 TGTGCCAGCAGCCCCCCGACAGGGGGCAAAAGGAACACTGAAGCTTTCTTT CASSPPTGGKRNTEAFF
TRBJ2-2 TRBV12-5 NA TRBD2 TGTGCTAGTGGTTCGAGCACCATAGCGGGCTCTACGGCCGGGGAGCTGTTTTTT CASGSSTIAGSTAGELFF
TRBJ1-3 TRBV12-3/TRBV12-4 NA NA TGTGCCAGCAGCTCTCAGGGTCGAAACACCATATATTTT CASSSQGRNTIYF
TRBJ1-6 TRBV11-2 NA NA TGTGCCAGCAGCTTATACGGGTCGGGATCACCCCTCCACTTT CASSLYGSGSPLHF